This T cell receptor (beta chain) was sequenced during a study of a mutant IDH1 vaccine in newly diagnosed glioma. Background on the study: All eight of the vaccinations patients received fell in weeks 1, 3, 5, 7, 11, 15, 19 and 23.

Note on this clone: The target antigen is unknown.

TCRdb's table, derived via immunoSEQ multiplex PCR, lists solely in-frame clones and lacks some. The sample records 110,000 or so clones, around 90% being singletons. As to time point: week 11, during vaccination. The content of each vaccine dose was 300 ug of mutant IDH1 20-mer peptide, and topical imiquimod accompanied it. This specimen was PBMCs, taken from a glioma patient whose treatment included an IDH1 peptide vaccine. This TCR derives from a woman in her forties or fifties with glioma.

The CDR3 protein is CASRPRQGRYGYTF. The CDR3 coding sequence is TGTGCCAGCAGACCGAGACAGGGGAGGTATGGCTACACCTTC. The chain combines TRBV28 with TRBJ1-2; TRBD1 agrees at 8 bases. CDR1 MDHEN and CDR2 SYDVKM come from the germline V gene. The CDR3 length is 14 residues. J gave up 5 bases and V 6 bases, and 8 bases lay outside the gene matches.